The 27 T cell receptor beta chains presented below share a single source sample, sequenced in a study of blood T cell repertoires in COVID-19. Only in-frame clones appear in the TCRdb table, and some are missing; sequencing was by immunoSEQ multiplex PCR. The table has around 82,000 clones, roughly 85% seen once. Sequences were obtained from peripheral blood. The source is a man aged 50-59 years with COVID-19, enrolled during active disease.

The chain is built from TRBV5-6 and TRBJ1-3, with 7 bases fitting TRBD1. J lost 3 bases, V lost 4 bases, and 10 bases had no gene match. The CDR3 sequence is 16 residues long. CDR1 SGHDT and CDR2 YYEEEE come from the germline V gene. CDR3 in DNA: TGTGCCAGCAGCCTACTCAAGGGGGCGGGTGGAAACACCATATATTTT. Translation gives CASSLLKGAGGNTIYF.

J is TRBJ1-1 and V is TRBV4-1; D ambiguous. From germline, CDR1 is MGHRA and CDR2 YSYEKL. V was cut by 3 bases and J by 1 base, with 9 bases left in between. The CDR3 is 14 amino acids. CDR3 protein: CASSHSRSNTEAFF. The CDR3 region has the DNA TGCGCCAGCAGCCATTCGCGATCGAACACTGAAGCTTTCTTT.

The J gene is TRBJ2-7, the V gene TRBV7-3; D may be TRBD2 (6 bases). Germline CDR1 SGHTA, CDR2 FQGTGA. CDR3 length equals 12 residues. V gave up 5 bases and J gave up 6 bases, with 11 bases separating them. This CDR3 reads CASSPWRGEQYF. CDR3 coding DNA: TGTGCCAGCAGCCCTTGGAGGGGCGAGCAGTACTTC.

This clone was seen a few times. The chain is built from TRBV6-1 and TRBJ2-2; TRBD2 matches at 8 bases. The CDR3 runs to 16 residues. CDR1 is MNHNS and CDR2 is SASEGT in the germline V gene. Trimming removed 3 bases from V and 4 bases from J; junction bases left unmatched: 7. The CDR3 loop reads CASSDAGGGVTGELFF. CDR3 nucleotides: TGTGCCAGCAGTGATGCGGGAGGTGGGGTCACCGGGGAGCTGTTTTTT.

The V and J genes are TRBV7-2 and TRBJ1-1, with D possibly being TRBD1 (6 bases). This CDR3 comprises 17 residues. Germline values: CDR1 SGHTA, CDR2 FQGNSA. Trimming shortened V by 0 bases and J by 1 base, and 15 bases separated the two germline ends. The CDR3 DNA follows: TGTGCCAGCAGCTTAGCCTGGGGGAGGGGGGCGAACACTGAAGCTTTCTTT. It encodes CASSLAWGRGANTEAFF.

This clone was detected a few times. The rearrangement links TRBV24-1 to TRBJ2-3; 9 positions agree with TRBD2. Germline V lookup: CDR1 KGHDR, CDR2 SFDVKD. Trimming cost V 4 bases and J 0 bases; bases outside gene matches: 4. This CDR3 comprises 16 residues. CDR3 coding DNA: TGTGCCACCAGTGACCCTAGCGGGATGAGCACAGATACGCAGTATTTT. This gives the protein CATSDPSGMSTDTQYF.

This clone was detected only once. The chain uses TRBV18 and TRBJ2-7, with unresolved D. The CDR3 covers 14 residues. Germline V lookup: CDR1 KGHSH, CDR2 LQKENI. V lost 2 bases to trimming and J lost 1 base, with 9 bases between them. CDR3 sequence: CASSPSPSSYEQYF. CDR3 nucleotide sequence: TGTGCCAGCTCACCAAGTCCTAGTTCCTACGAGCAGTACTTC. Based on the CDR3 plus reference TRBV18 and TRBJ2-7, the full variable domain is NAGVMQNPRHLVRRRGQEARLRCSPMKGHSHVYWYRQLPEEGLKFMVYLQKENIIDESGMPKERFSAEFPKEGPSILRIQQVVRGDSAAYFCASSPSPSSYEQYFGPGTRLTVT.

The rearrangement links TRBV5-1 to TRBJ2-7; 7 bases match TRBD1. This CDR3 is built from 13 residues. Germline V gene data show CDR1 as SGHRS and CDR2 as YFSETQ. The V gene end was trimmed by 0 bases and the J gene end by 9 bases; junction bases not matched to a gene: 6. Written as DNA, the CDR3 is TGCGCCAGCAGCTTGGAACCTTCAGGGGGGCAGTACTTC. This gives the protein CASSLEPSGGQYF.

This clone was observed a few times. The rearrangement joins TRBV19 to TRBJ2-2; D call uncertain. Trimming removed 5 bases at V and 3 bases at J, with 10 bases between. Germline CDR1 LNHDA, CDR2 SQIVND (reference sequence). This CDR3 comprises 14 residues. Written as DNA, the CDR3 is TGTGCCAGTAGTCCCCCCCTTGACACCGGGGAGCTGTTTTTT. Amino acids: CASSPPLDTGELFF.

The gene calls are TRBV6-2 or TRBV6-3 and TRBJ1-5; no definite D call. The germline V and J ends were trimmed by 6 bases and 11 bases, with 14 bases remaining between them. This CDR3 spans 12 amino acids. Germline CDR1 MNHEY, CDR2 SVGEGT. CDR3 amino acids: CASSFRPGAQHF. The CDR3 nucleotides are TGTGCCAGCAGCTTTCGGCCCGGGGCCCAGCATTTT.

Only one count was recorded for this clone. V and J are TRBV5-1 and TRBJ2-5; 10 bases are a match to TRBD2. Germline CDR1 reads SGHRS; CDR2 reads YFSETQ. The CDR3 contains 16 residues. V lost 1 base to trimming and J lost 2 bases; unmatched junction nucleotides: 5. CDR3 in amino acids: CASSLRALAGQETQYF. CDR3 nucleotide sequence: TGCGCCAGCAGCTTGAGGGCACTAGCGGGACAAGAGACCCAGTACTTC.

The chain couples TRBV7-6 to TRBJ1-1; D ambiguous. Germline lookup yields CDR1 SGHVS and CDR2 FNYEAQ. The CDR3 contains 17 residues. Trimming took 3 bases from V and 2 from J, leaving 19 bases between them. The CDR3 DNA sequence: TGTGCCAGCAGCTTTGGTTCGGGTTTAGGAACAAACACTGAAGCTTTCTTT. This encodes CASSFGSGLGTNTEAFF.

The chain is built from TRBV28 and TRBJ1-2; possible D gene TRBD1, 5 bases. The germline CDR1 and CDR2 sequences are MDHEN and SYDVKM. CDR3 length: 14 residues. The V end lost 5 bases, the J end lost 6 bases, and 16 bases lay between the germline ends. The CDR3 coding sequence is TGTGCCAGCAGTCCATATCTCCGCAGGGATGGCTACACCTTC. Translating gives CASSPYLRRDGYTF.

This clone has just one count. The chain is built from TRBV24-1 and TRBJ1-2; 7 bases are shared with TRBD1. Trimming cost V 8 bases and J 2 bases; bases outside gene matches: 4. CDR1 and CDR2 from the germline V gene are KGHDR and SFDVKD. The CDR3 runs to 13 residues. CDR3 region: CATTAGQNYGYTF. In DNA, the CDR3 is TGTGCCACCACGGCGGGACAGAACTATGGCTACACCTTC.

V and J are TRBV25-1 and TRBJ2-5; no definite D call. The CDR3 has 13 amino acids. Trimming cost V 2 bases and J 2 bases, with 6 bases left between them. CDR1 MGHDK and CDR2 SYGVNS come from the germline V gene. The CDR3 bases are TGTGCCAGCAGTGAACCGCGACAAGAGACCCAGTACTTC. Protein: CASSEPRQETQYF.

The V and J genes are TRBV5-6 and TRBJ1-1; D is unresolved. The germline V gene encodes CDR1 SGHDT and CDR2 YYEEEE. This CDR3 region has 13 residues. Deletions cut 5 bases from V and 11 bases from J, with 19 bases between. Written as DNA, the CDR3 is TGTGCCAGCAGGCCCGCGTCTTCCCGAGGGGCTTTCTTT. Its protein is CASRPASSRGAFF.

The gene calls are TRBV27 and TRBJ2-7; possible D gene TRBD1, 8 bases. The CDR3 length is 14 residues. The V end lost 2 bases, the J end lost 6 bases, and 14 bases lay between the germline ends. Germline V gene sequence: CDR1 MNHEY, CDR2 SMNVEV (reference sequence). CDR3 coding DNA: TGTGCCAGCAGTTTAACAGGGGGGGGCGCCGAGCAGTACTTC. Amino acids: CASSLTGGGAEQYF.

The chain recombines TRBV7-8 with TRBJ1-2, with 10 bases identical to TRBD1. The V segment lost 5 bases and the J segment 8 bases; nucleotides outside the gene matches: 8. The CDR3 is made up of 14 amino acids. Germline V gene data show CDR1 as SGHVS and CDR2 as FQNEAQ. The CDR3 nucleotides read TGTGCCAGCAGCCCGCCGGGACAGGGGAGCGGCTACACCTTC. Translating it yields CASSPPGQGSGYTF.

The J gene is TRBJ1-6, the V gene TRBV5-1; possibly TRBD1 for D (6 bases). CDR3 length equals 15 residues. The V gene's germline CDR1 is SGHRS and CDR2 YFSETQ. Trimming removed 0 bases at V and 8 bases at J, with 12 bases between. The CDR3 region has the DNA TGCGCCAGCAGCTTGGTTGGGGGCAGCGATTCACCCCTCCACTTT. This sequence encodes CASSLVGGSDSPLHF.

The chain has TRBV7-2 and TRBJ2-3; D is unclear. The CDR3 spans 14 residues. Per germline, CDR1 SGHTA and CDR2 FQGNSA. Trimming cost V 4 bases and J 3 bases, with 11 bases left between them. CDR3 in DNA: TGTGCCAGCAGCTCCTTGGCCTGGACAGATACGCAGTATTTT. This translates into CASSSLAWTDTQYF.

The chain joins TRBV30 to TRBJ2-5, with 9 bases that match TRBD2. The junction had 7 bases not matched to a gene; V was cut back by 1 base and J by 7 bases. The CDR3 has 14 residues. Germline loops: CDR1 GTSNPN, CDR2 SVGIG (reference sequence). CDR3 sequence reads: CAWSELAGRGTQYF. Here the CDR3 DNA reads TGTGCCTGGAGTGAACTAGCGGGCCGCGGGACCCAGTACTTC.

The CDR3 nucleotides are TGTGCCAGCAGCCCCCAACCCCCGACTACCTTACAAGAGACCCAGTACTTC. Encoded protein: CASSPQPPTTLQETQYF. The chain uses TRBV7-2 and TRBJ2-5; perhaps TRBD2 as D (5 bases). The germline V gene encodes CDR1 SGHTA and CDR2 FQGNSA. V lost 5 bases, J lost 2 bases, and 21 bases lay in between. The length of the CDR3 is 17 residues.

V gene TRBV7-8 combines with J gene TRBJ2-1; 9 bases line up with TRBD1. The CDR3 is made up of 14 amino acids. V trimming: 4 bases; J trimming: 6 bases; junction bases outside the gene matches: 4. Germline CDR1 is SGHVS and CDR2 is FQNEAQ. CDR3 protein: CASSSRTGANEQFF. DNA of the CDR3: TGTGCCAGCAGCTCGAGGACAGGGGCCAATGAGCAGTTCTTC.

The CDR3 is CASSLEAVNSPLHF. CDR3 nucleotide sequence: TGCGCCAGCAGCTTGGAGGCGGTAAATTCACCCCTCCACTTT. The chain carries TRBV5-1 and TRBJ1-6; D ambiguous. The ends were cut back, 0 bases at V and 7 bases at J, with 8 bases in the middle. Germline CDR1 reads SGHRS; CDR2 reads YFSETQ. CDR3 length equals 14 residues. Combining the CDR3 with reference TRBV5-1 and TRBJ1-6 gives the whole variable domain KAGVTQTPRYLIKTRGQQVTLSCSPISGHRSVSWYQQTPGQGLQFLFEYFSETQRNKGNFPGRFSGRQFSNSRSEMNVSTLELGDSALYLCASSLEAVNSPLHFGNGTRLTVT.

The chain combines TRBV9 with TRBJ1-5, with D possibly being TRBD1 (5 bases). The CDR3 is 14 residues long. Deletions cut 3 bases from V and 3 bases from J, with 10 bases between. Germline V gene sequence: CDR1 SGDLS, CDR2 YYNGEE. CDR3 sequence reads: CASSGGADNQPQHF. CDR3 sequence (DNA): TGTGCCAGCAGCGGCGGGGCCGACAATCAGCCCCAGCATTTT.

The table lists this clone with a count of one. The rearrangement links TRBV19 to TRBJ2-3, with D maybe TRBD2 (6 bases). The CDR3 has 18 residues. CDR1 and CDR2 from the germline V gene are LNHDA and SQIVND (reference sequence). V was cut by 10 bases and J by 1 base, with 27 bases left in between. The CDR3 DNA reads TGTGCCACTCTACTAGCCCACCCCTATCAGGATCGCACAGATACGCAGTATTTT. Translated, it gives CATLLAHPYQDRTDTQYF.

The chain carries TRBV6-5 and TRBJ2-2; possibly TRBD1 for D (6 bases). Germline CDR1 reads MNHEY; CDR2 reads SVGAGI. V was shortened by 2 bases and J by 4 bases, with 14 bases between the two germline ends. The length of the CDR3 is 16 residues. The CDR3 DNA sequence: TGTGCCAGCAGTTACGAAAGGGGGTTTGGCACCGGGGAGCTGTTTTTT. Its protein product is CASSYERGFGTGELFF.